This record covers a single T cell receptor beta chain. Roughly 0.45 to 1 ug RNA was reverse transcribed with random hexamers. TCRdb re-called the immunoSEQ multiplex PCR reads with MiXCR, one entry per CDR3 protein. This sample has 200,000 to 250,000 distinct CDR3 sequences, with 80% to 95% found just once. Trimming removed 7 bases at V and 5 bases at J, with 14 bases between. Germline loops: CDR1 LNHDA, CDR2 SQIVND (reference sequence). The CDR3 consists of 13 residues. These data are taken from a study of CD8 T cells in Susac syndrome. In blood CD8+ and CD4+ T cells, TCR beta underwent sequencing. FACS enriched CD8+ TEMRA cells, while bulk CD8+ and CD4+ were negatively isolated.

The chain carries TRBV19 and TRBJ1-2, with D possibly being TRBD1 (5 bases). This receptor was taken from a human donor with multiple sclerosis. Sequencing used CD8+ T cells from PBMCs. This chain's CDR3 is CASKPKGLYGYTF. In nucleotides, the CDR3 is TGTGCCAGTAAACCAAAGGGACTATATGGCTACACCTTC. Full variable domain (remainder filled in from reference TRBV19 and TRBJ1-2): DGGITQSPKYLFRKEGQNVTLSCEQNLNHDAMYWYRQDPGQGLRLIYYSQIVNDFQKGDIAEGYSVSREKKESFPLTVTSAQKNPTAFYLCASKPKGLYGYTFGSGTRLTVV.